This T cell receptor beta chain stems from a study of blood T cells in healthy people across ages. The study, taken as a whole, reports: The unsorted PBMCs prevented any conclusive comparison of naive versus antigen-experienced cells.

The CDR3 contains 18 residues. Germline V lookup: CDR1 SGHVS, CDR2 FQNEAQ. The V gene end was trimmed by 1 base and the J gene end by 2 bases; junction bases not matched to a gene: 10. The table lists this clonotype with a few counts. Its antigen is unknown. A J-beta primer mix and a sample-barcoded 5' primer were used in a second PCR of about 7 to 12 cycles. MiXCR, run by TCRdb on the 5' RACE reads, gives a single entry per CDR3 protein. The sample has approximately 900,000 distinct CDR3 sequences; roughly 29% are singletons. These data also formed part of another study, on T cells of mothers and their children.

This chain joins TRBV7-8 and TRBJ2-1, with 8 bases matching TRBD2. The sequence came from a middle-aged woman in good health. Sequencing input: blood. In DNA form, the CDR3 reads TGTGCCAGCAGCTTAGTAGGAGGTCGGGGGGGCCCCTACAATGAGCAGTTCTTC. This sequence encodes CASSLVGGRGGPYNEQFF.